This entry lists 8 T cell receptor beta chains sequenced from one sample in a study of vaccination and CD4 T cells after COVID-19. Described treatment: approximately nine-day PBMC culture with coronavirus spike peptide pools or control peptides (ViraFEST assay). The Oncomine TCR Beta short-read assay sequenced DNA from cultured CD4+ T cells. TCRdb re-called the PCR reads through MiXCR, storing one row per CDR3 protein. The sample lists about 20,000 distinct CDR3 sequences; roughly half were seen once. No antigen has been identified for these receptors. The source material was CD4+ T cells from blood, cultured in vitro. The source is a human donor who had recovered from COVID-19.

This clonotype was recorded a few times. The V and J genes are TRBV6-2 or TRBV6-3 and TRBJ1-5, with D maybe TRBD1 (6 bases). Germline V CDR1 and CDR2: MNHEY, SVGEGT. This CDR3 comprises 15 residues. The ends were cut back, 2 bases at V and 6 bases at J, with 14 bases in the middle. For the CDR3, the DNA is TGTGCCAGCAGTTACCTCAGGGGAAGGGGTCAGCCCCAGCATTTT. Translated: CASSYLRGRGQPQHF.

The CDR3 reads CASSLGAGGNSPLHF. CDR3 in DNA: TGTGCCAGCAGCTTAGGGGCAGGGGGGAATTCACCCCTCCACTTT. The rearrangement links TRBV11-2 to TRBJ1-6; TRBD1 agrees at 7 bases. The junction had 4 bases not matched to a gene; V was cut back by 1 base and J by 7 bases. Germline V CDR1 and CDR2: SGHAT, FQNNGV. The CDR3 has 15 residues.

This chain links TRBV7-9 with TRBJ1-2; 9 bases are a match to TRBD1. CDR1 and CDR2 (germline): SEHNR, FQNEAQ (reference sequence). The trim removed 5 bases at V and 5 bases at J, leaving 6 bases unmatched. The CDR3 runs 14 residues. CDR3 protein: CASSARDREYGYTF. The CDR3 nucleotides are TGTGCCAGCAGCGCCCGGGACAGGGAATATGGCTACACCTTC.

This clonotype turned up a few times. This sequence joins TRBV20-1 and TRBJ1-2; 9 nucleotides line up with TRBD1. The germline V gene encodes CDR1 DFQATT and CDR2 SNEGSKA (reference sequence). The CDR3 runs to 17 residues. J was trimmed by 3 bases and V by 1 base; bases with no gene match: 12. This CDR3 reads CSARASLIRTGDYGYTF. CDR3 DNA: TGCAGTGCTAGAGCTTCTCTAATTAGGACAGGGGACTATGGCTACACCTTC.

This clonotype was seen a few times. The CDR3 DNA reads TGTGCCAGCAGCCAGATTGCGGGTAGCACAGATACGCAGTATTTT. This encodes CASSQIAGSTDTQYF. This sequence joins TRBV11-3 and TRBJ2-3; TRBD2 is a possible D gene (5 bases). Germline V gene data show CDR1 as SGHNT and CDR2 as YENEEA. The CDR3 runs to 15 residues. V lost 5 bases, J lost 0 bases, and 12 bases lay in between. Using reference TRBV11-3 and TRBJ2-3 for the parts outside the CDR3, the full variable domain is EAGVVQSPRYKIIEKKQPVAFWCNPISGHNTLYWYLQNLGQGPELLIRYENEEAVDDSQLPKDRFSAERLKGVDSTLKIQPAELGDSAVYLCASSQIAGSTDTQYFGPGTRLTVL.

V gene TRBV6-2 or TRBV6-3 combines with J gene TRBJ2-1; D assignment may be TRBD1 or TRBD2 (5 bases each). CDR3 length equals 13 residues. Germline CDR1 is MNHEY and CDR2 is SVGEGT. V gave up 3 bases and J gave up 8 bases, with 11 bases separating them. CDR3 region: CASSYWGRDEQFF. CDR3 coding DNA: TGTGCCAGCAGTTATTGGGGACGTGATGAGCAGTTCTTC.

The chain is built from TRBV24-1 and TRBJ2-5, with D possibly being TRBD1 or TRBD2 (7 bases each). V lost 5 bases, J lost 5 bases, and 14 bases lay in between. The CDR3 runs to 14 residues. Germline CDR1 KGHDR, CDR2 SFDVKD. The CDR3 here is CATSAQGEGETQYF. The DNA for the CDR3 is TGTGCCACCAGTGCTCAGGGGGAGGGGGAGACCCAGTACTTC.

The J gene is TRBJ2-3, the V gene TRBV7-9; TRBD2 might be the D (5 bases). The germline V gene has CDR1 SEHNR and CDR2 FQNEAQ (reference sequence). V dropped 7 bases and J dropped 3 bases, with 17 bases sitting between them. The CDR3 totals 15 residues. The CDR3 region has the DNA TGTGCCAGCATCAAATTAGCGATTATGACAGATACGCAGTATTTT. As protein: CASIKLAIMTDTQYF.